The 11 T cell receptor beta chains below come from one sample, sequenced in a study of cytomegalovirus exposure and HLA in healthy donors. Primers: 60 Vbeta forward and 13 Jbeta reverse. The data were produced by immunoSEQ multiplex PCR, yet TCRdb's version contains in-frame clones alone and is incomplete. The table lists some 120,000 clones, 70% to 80% of them singletons. The sample comprised PBMCs. The receptors come from a woman between 50 and 59 years old in good health and CMV-seropositive.

The rearrangement joins TRBV4-1 to TRBJ2-7; tentatively, D is TRBD2 (6 bases). The CDR3 has 16 amino acids. V lost 0 bases and J 4 bases, leaving 16 bases between the germline ends. Germline V CDR1 and CDR2: MGHRA, YSYEKL. The CDR3 DNA reads TGCGCCAGCAGCCAAGAGGCGGGGACGACTTGGTACGAGCAGTACTTC. It yields the protein CASSQEAGTTWYEQYF.

The chain has TRBV7-9 and TRBJ2-7; perhaps TRBD2 as D (6 bases). Germline assignment: CDR1 SEHNR and CDR2 FQNEAQ (reference sequence). V lost 5 bases, J lost 6 bases, and 23 bases lay in between. This CDR3 comprises 16 residues. The CDR3 region is CASSGRDFQKRIEQYF. In DNA, the CDR3 is TGTGCCAGCAGCGGAAGGGACTTCCAAAAACGTATCGAGCAGTACTTC.

CDR3 residues: CASSSNHRGGRGDTQYF. The DNA for the CDR3 is TGTGCCAGCAGCAGCAACCACCGGGGGGGGCGTGGAGATACGCAGTATTTT. The chain has TRBV11-1 and TRBJ2-3, with 8 nucleotides matching TRBD2. Germline CDR1 and CDR2: SGHAT and FQDESV (reference sequence). The CDR3 spans 17 residues. Germline trimming cut 5 bases from V and 5 bases from J; bases unmatched to any gene: 15. Full variable domain (remainder filled in from reference TRBV11-1 and TRBJ2-3): EAEVAQSPRYKITEKSQAVAFWCDPISGHATLYWYRQILGQGPELLVQFQDESVVDDSQLPKDRFSAERLKGVDSTLKIQPAELGDSAMYLCASSSNHRGGRGDTQYFGPGTRLTVL.

V usage is TRBV6-5 and J usage is TRBJ1-1, with 8 nucleotides matching TRBD1. The V segment lost 4 bases and the J segment 4 bases; nucleotides outside the gene matches: 11. The CDR3 has 16 amino acids. The V gene's germline CDR1 is MNHEY and CDR2 SVGAGI. CDR3 nucleotides: TGTGCCAGCAGTTCGGGACAGGTATTAGTGGGCACTGAAGCTTTCTTT. Translating gives CASSSGQVLVGTEAFF.

This clone turned up a few times. The chain has TRBV4-2 and TRBJ2-3; 9 nucleotides align to TRBD2. The J segment lost 11 bases and the V segment lost 6 bases, leaving 15 bases of the junction unmatched. There are 15 residues in the CDR3. Germline CDR1 reads LGHNA; CDR2 reads YNFKEQ. DNA for the CDR3: TGTGCCAGCAGTCTGAGCGGGGGGCCTGCCGATGGGCAGTATTTT. Its translation: CASSLSGGPADGQYF.

This clone is judged medium-sized. This chain uses TRBV5-6 with TRBJ1-1, with 8 bases aligning to TRBD1. Per germline, CDR1 SGHDT and CDR2 YYEEEE. This CDR3 has 14 residues. V was pared by 5 bases and J by 4 bases, with 7 bases of the junction left unmatched. CDR3 bases: TGTGCCAGCAGTGGGCAGGGGGCTCCCACTGAAGCTTTCTTT. This translates into CASSGQGAPTEAFF.

This clone has a handful of counts. This rearrangement joins TRBV7-9 to TRBJ2-3; maybe TRBD2 (5 bases). Germline V gene lookup returns CDR1 SEHNR and CDR2 FQNEAQ (reference sequence). The V end lost 5 bases, the J end lost 7 bases, and 10 bases lay between the germline ends. The CDR3 has 12 amino acids. CDR3 in amino acids: CASSPTGNTQYF. The DNA for the CDR3 is TGTGCCAGCAGCCCTACCGGGAATACGCAGTATTTT. Combining the CDR3 with reference TRBV7-9 and TRBJ2-3 gives the whole variable domain DTGVSQNPRHKITKRGQNVTFRCDPISEHNRLYWYRQTLGQGPEFLTYFQNEAQLEKSRLLSDRFSAERPKGSFSTLEIQRTEQGDSAMYLCASSPTGNTQYFGPGTRLTVL.

In DNA form, the CDR3 reads TGTGCCAGCAGTCAGACTAGCGGGATTTACAATGAGCAGTTCTTC. Protein: CASSQTSGIYNEQFF. This chain uses TRBV27 with TRBJ2-1, with 11 bases lining up with TRBD2. The germline V gene has CDR1 MNHEY and CDR2 SMNVEV (reference sequence). CDR3 length: 15 amino acids. J gave up 4 bases and V 5 bases, and 4 bases lay outside the gene matches.

Remarks on this clone: A junction boundary mismatches the germline segment, possibly from a read error. This sequence joins TRBV7-7 and TRBJ2-5; TRBD1 is a possible D gene (5 bases). Germline CDR1 SSHAT, CDR2 FNYEAQ (reference sequence). CDR3 length: 13 residues. CDR3 sequence reads: CASSLRGKETQYF. For the CDR3, the DNA is TGTGCTAGCAGCCTAAGGGGCAAAGAGACCCAGTACTTC.

V is TRBV5-1 and J is TRBJ2-5; 7 bases align to TRBD1. The germline V gene has CDR1 SGHRS and CDR2 YFSETQ. The V and J ends lost 0 bases and 1 base, in that order; junction bases with no gene match: 3. The CDR3 runs to 15 residues. The CDR3 bases are TGCGCCAGCAGCTTGGAGGGGGCCAGCCAAGAGACCCAGTACTTC. Residues: CASSLEGASQETQYF.

The chain combines TRBV21-1 with TRBJ1-1. TRBV21-1 corresponds to a pseudogene. The CDR3 spans 17 residues. This CDR3 is CASSKEYGGAENTEAFF. The CDR3 DNA is TGTGCCAGCAGCAAAGAGTACGGGGGGGCAGAGAACACTGAAGCTTTCTTT.